These 23 T cell receptor beta chains came from one sample sequenced in a study of cytomegalovirus exposure and HLA in healthy donors. PCR used 60 Vbeta primers and 13 Jbeta primers. Some clones are missing from TCRdb's copy, which holds only in-frame ones; the method was immunoSEQ multiplex PCR. Of under 250,000 clones in the sample, 70% to 85% are singletons; the top ten hold about 3.8%. Material: PBMCs. The receptors shown here come from a male donor in good health and CMV-seronegative.

V gene TRBV5-4 combines with J gene TRBJ2-7; 10 bases fit TRBD2. The germline gives CDR1 SGHNT, CDR2 YYREEE (reference sequence). CDR3 length: 15 residues. Trimming at V came to 4 bases and at J to 2 bases, leaving 6 bases not matched to a gene. The CDR3 DNA is TGTGCCAGCAGCCATGGACTAGCGGAGCCCTACGAGCAGTACTTC. The encoded protein is CASSHGLAEPYEQYF.

The rearrangement joins TRBV5-6 to TRBJ2-1; 11 bases match TRBD2. The CDR3 contains 14 residues. Germline CDR1 SGHDT, CDR2 YYEEEE. With 4 bases clipped from V and 4 bases from J, the junction kept 1 base outside the gene matches. The CDR3 nucleotides are TGTGCCAGCAGCCCTAGCGGGAGGTACAATGAGCAGTTCTTC. This translates into CASSPSGRYNEQFF. Supplemented by reference TRBV5-6 and TRBJ2-1, the full variable domain reads DAGVTQSPTHLIKTRGQQVTLRCSPKSGHDTVSWYQQALGQGPQFIFQYYEEEERQRGNFPDRFSGHQFPNYSSELNVNALLLGDSALYLCASSPSGRYNEQFFGPGTRLTVL.

V is TRBV2 and J is TRBJ1-5, with 12 bases matching TRBD1. Trimming removed 7 bases from V and 6 bases from J; junction bases left unmatched: 13. This CDR3 region has 17 residues. The germline V gene encodes CDR1 SNHLY and CDR2 FYNNEI. The CDR3 DNA reads as TGTGCCAGCACTACGGGACAGGGGGCGTCCGGGGGTCAGCCCCAGCATTTT. It yields the protein CASTTGQGASGGQPQHF.

The gene calls are TRBV28 and TRBJ2-7; TRBD1 might be the D (6 bases). The germline V gene encodes CDR1 MDHEN and CDR2 SYDVKM. With 4 bases removed from V and 0 bases from J, the gap between germline ends came to 13 bases. This CDR3 is built from 15 residues. The CDR3 here is CASSSLRGSSYEQYF. The CDR3 coding sequence is TGTGCCAGCAGTTCCCTAAGGGGGAGCTCCTACGAGCAGTACTTC.

The chain couples TRBV28 to TRBJ2-5, with TRBD1 matching over 11 bases. CDR3 length equals 15 residues. CDR1 and CDR2 from the germline V gene are MDHEN and SYDVKM. J was trimmed by 2 bases and V by 4 bases; bases with no gene match: 3. The CDR3 DNA reads as TGTGCCAGCAGTTCGGACAGGGGGCGTCAAGAGACCCAGTACTTC. Translation gives CASSSDRGRQETQYF.

The chain couples TRBV25-1 to TRBJ2-1; 9 bases agree with TRBD2. J was trimmed by 5 bases and V by 3 bases; bases with no gene match: 5. This CDR3 region has 15 residues. Germline assignment: CDR1 MGHDK and CDR2 SYGVNS. The CDR3, as DNA: TGTGCCAGCAGTGACCCTAGCGGGACTGACAATGAGCAGTTCTTC. Translation gives CASSDPSGTDNEQFF.

This chain uses TRBV11-1 with TRBJ1-1, with D unclear. Trimming removed 2 bases at V and 0 bases at J, with 10 bases between. This CDR3 is built from 15 residues. The germline CDR1 and CDR2 sequences are SGHAT and FQDESV (reference sequence). CDR3 coding DNA: TGTGCCAGCAGCTTATCCTCCGGGATGAACACTGAAGCTTTCTTT. As protein: CASSLSSGMNTEAFF.

The chain has TRBV2 and TRBJ1-1; 11 bases agree with TRBD1. The germline V gene has CDR1 SNHLY and CDR2 FYNNEI. CDR3 length: 17 amino acids. Trimming took 4 bases from V and 2 from J; bases not matched to a gene: 9. The CDR3, as DNA: TGTGCCAGCAGTGGGATTAGGACAGGGGGCGTCAACACTGAAGCTTTCTTT. It translates to CASSGIRTGGVNTEAFF.

The rearrangement joins TRBV19 to TRBJ2-7; D remains unclear. CDR3 length equals 14 residues. The ends were cut back, 0 bases at V and 4 bases at J, with 10 bases in the middle. Germline lookup yields CDR1 LNHDA and CDR2 SQIVND (reference sequence). DNA for the CDR3: TGTGCCAGTAGTATAGACTTCGAGGAGTACGAGCAGTACTTC. Amino acid sequence: CASSIDFEEYEQYF.

This clone occurred a few times. The rearrangement joins TRBV28 to TRBJ1-4; 8 bases are a match to TRBD1. The trim removed 5 bases at V and 5 bases at J, leaving 10 bases unmatched. The CDR3 is 16 amino acids. Germline V lookup: CDR1 MDHEN, CDR2 SYDVKM. CDR3 coding DNA: TGTGCCAGCAGTCCGGGACAGGTTATCAGAAATGAAAAACTGTTTTTT. Translation gives CASSPGQVIRNEKLFF.

This chain links TRBV5-6 with TRBJ2-4, with 7 bases aligning to TRBD1. CDR3 size: 15 residues. The germline V gene has CDR1 SGHDT and CDR2 YYEEEE. V trimming: 1 base; J trimming: 6 bases; junction bases outside the gene matches: 7. For the CDR3, the DNA is TGTGCCAGCAGCTTGTCTCAGGGGGTAAGAAACATTCAGTACTTC. It encodes CASSLSQGVRNIQYF.

The chain links TRBV19 to TRBJ1-1, with 9 bases lining up with TRBD1. This CDR3 has 13 residues. Germline V gives CDR1 LNHDA, CDR2 SQIVND (reference sequence). V lost 8 bases to trimming and J lost 1 base; unmatched junction nucleotides: 2. CDR3: CASRDRENTEAFF. As DNA, the CDR3 is TGTGCCAGTCGGGACAGGGAGAACACTGAAGCTTTCTTT.

This clone appeared a few times. The V gene is TRBV11-1, the J gene TRBJ2-5; 7 nucleotides align to TRBD2. Germline lookup yields CDR1 SGHAT and CDR2 FQDESV (reference sequence). CDR3 length: 17 amino acids. Trimming removed 2 bases from V and 1 base from J; junction bases left unmatched: 10. As DNA, the CDR3 is TGTGCCAGCAGCTTACCCATAAGCGGGAATCCCCAAGAGACCCAGTACTTC. Protein: CASSLPISGNPQETQYF.

V is TRBV2 and J is TRBJ1-4; D ambiguous. CDR1 is SNHLY, CDR2 FYNNEI, per germline. V was shortened by 6 bases and J by 8 bases, with 16 bases between the two germline ends. The CDR3 covers 14 residues. CDR3 sequence (DNA): TGTGCCAGCAGCCAGCGCTCGGGTGCGGAAAAACTGTTTTTT. This gives the protein CASSQRSGAEKLFF. Complete variable domain (other parts from reference TRBV2 and TRBJ1-4): EPEVTQTPSHQVTQMGQEVILRCVPISNHLYFYWYRQILGQKVEFLVSFYNNEISEKSEIFDDQFSVERPDGSNFTLKIRSTKLEDSAMYFCASSQRSGAEKLFFGSGTQLSVL.

This clone came up a few times. The V and J genes are TRBV6-5 and TRBJ2-7, with 8 positions matching TRBD2. CDR1 and CDR2 from the germline V gene are MNHEY and SVGAGI. J was trimmed by 2 bases and V by 6 bases; bases with no gene match: 6. The CDR3 is made up of 14 amino acids. CDR3 sequence: CASRAERETYEQYF. The CDR3 region has the DNA TGTGCCAGCAGGGCGGAGCGGGAGACCTACGAGCAGTACTTC.

The V gene is TRBV5-1, the J gene TRBJ2-7, with 8 bases identical to TRBD1. Germline trimming cut 3 bases from V and 5 bases from J; bases unmatched to any gene: 4. The CDR3 has 13 residues. CDR1 and CDR2 from the germline V gene are SGHRS and YFSETQ. The CDR3 DNA reads TGCGCCAGCAGCTCACCGGACAGGGACGAGCAGTACTTC. Its translation: CASSSPDRDEQYF.

This sequence joins TRBV5-4 and TRBJ2-5; the match to TRBD2 covers 9 bases. CDR1 is SGHNT and CDR2 is YYREEE in the germline V gene (reference sequence). The CDR3 contains 15 residues. V lost 0 bases, J lost 5 bases, and 5 bases stayed unmatched. The CDR3 protein is CASSLGGRAGETQYF. The CDR3 region has the DNA TGTGCCAGCAGCTTGGGCGGGAGGGCCGGGGAGACCCAGTACTTC.

The CDR3, as DNA: TGTGCCAGCAGTGAAGCGGGAGGGCGCGGCTACACCTTC. This encodes CASSEAGGRGYTF. This rearrangement joins TRBV6-1 to TRBJ1-2; unclear D gene. Germline assignment: CDR1 MNHNS and CDR2 SASEGT. V was pared by 0 bases and J by 8 bases, with 10 bases between. The CDR3 runs 13 residues.

The chain recombines TRBV15 with TRBJ1-6; 7 bases are a match to TRBD1. V lost 5 bases and J lost 7; bases outside the gene matches: 5. The CDR3 runs 14 residues. In germline, CDR1 is LNHNV, CDR2 YYDKDF (reference sequence). CDR3 amino acids: CATSLGQLNSPLHF. The DNA for the CDR3 is TGTGCCACCAGCCTGGGACAGCTAAATTCACCCCTCCACTTT.

As regards this clone: Relative to the germline gene, one junction end is altered; a read error may explain this. This CDR3 reads CSSSLMGGGEHTEAFF. CDR3 coding DNA: TGTTCCAGCAGCCTGATGGGAGGAGGGGAGCACACTGAAGCTTTCTTT. J is TRBJ1-1 and V is TRBV7-9; possible D gene TRBD1, 5 bases. The CDR3 length is 16 residues. The germline V gene encodes CDR1 SEHNR and CDR2 FQNEAQ (reference sequence).

The V call is TRBV7-3, the J call TRBJ2-5, with D perhaps TRBD1 (6 bases). Gene TRBJ2-7 matches the end of the DNA better, so the J call may be wrong. In germline, CDR1 is SGHTA, CDR2 FQGTGA. This CDR3 region has 14 residues. CDR3 sequence (DNA): TGTGCCAGCAGCCAAGGGGGTAGCTTCTACGAGCAGTACTTC. As protein: CASSQGGSFYEQYF.

This clone was observed a single time. The rearrangement uses TRBV5-1 and TRBJ2-7; a weak D match, TRBD2 (6 bases). Trimming left V 3 bases short and J 7 bases short, with 20 bases between. CDR1 is SGHRS, CDR2 YFSETQ, per germline. This CDR3 is 15 amino acids long. CDR3 nucleotides: TGCGCCAGCAGCTGGGGGACCGCGCGGGGTGGAGAGCAGTACTTC. Translated: CASSWGTARGGEQYF.

A word on this clone: The junction departs from the called germline gene at one end, perhaps through a read error. The chain has TRBV20-1 and TRBJ2-7; D not certain. Germline CDR1 is DFQATT and CDR2 is SNEGSKA (reference sequence). There are 11 residues in the CDR3. The CDR3 nucleotides are TGCAGTGCGAGAGCCGGGTACGAGCAGTACTTC. This codes for CSARAGYEQYF.